These 9 T cell receptor beta chains originate from one sample sequenced in a study of blood T cell repertoires in COVID-19. Data came from immunoSEQ multiplex PCR; TCRdb stores just in-frame clones and leaves some out. Of approximately 120,000 clones in the sample, over 75% were seen once. Sequenced sample: peripheral blood. The receptor set was obtained from a man at least 80 years old with active or convalescent COVID-19.

The chain recombines TRBV7-2 with TRBJ2-7; 10 bases fit TRBD1. The CDR3 has 17 amino acids. The V gene's germline CDR1 is SGHTA and CDR2 FQGNSA. Germline trimming cut 1 base from V and 3 bases from J; bases unmatched to any gene: 9. This chain's CDR3 is CASSLGGPGQGFYEQYF. The CDR3 DNA follows: TGTGCCAGCAGCTTAGGGGGCCCGGGACAGGGGTTCTACGAGCAGTACTTC.

This rearrangement joins TRBV7-2 to TRBJ2-7, with 9 positions matching TRBD2. This CDR3 has 15 residues. The germline gives CDR1 SGHTA, CDR2 FQGNSA. V trimming: 4 bases; J trimming: 4 bases; junction bases outside the gene matches: 8. The CDR3 is CASSSLSGRRYEQYF. The CDR3 nucleotides are TGTGCCAGCAGCTCCCTAAGCGGGAGGAGGTACGAGCAGTACTTC.

This CDR3 reads CASSNTGGPFEQYF. In DNA form, the CDR3 reads TGTGCCAGCAGTAACACAGGGGGGCCCTTTGAGCAGTACTTC. The rearrangement joins TRBV6-6 to TRBJ2-7, with 8 bases aligning to TRBD1. The CDR3 extends over 14 amino acids. Germline V CDR1 and CDR2: MNHNY, SVGAGI (reference sequence). V trimming: 5 bases; J trimming: 7 bases; junction bases outside the gene matches: 10.

The chain carries TRBV5-1 and TRBJ1-2; 7 bases agree with TRBD1. This CDR3 comprises 17 residues. Germline V CDR1 and CDR2: SGHRS, YFSETQ. V gave up 0 bases and J gave up 2 bases; unmatched junction bases: 10. The CDR3 protein is CASSLEPPGQSNYGYTF. The CDR3 DNA reads TGCGCCAGCAGCTTGGAACCCCCGGGACAGTCAAACTATGGCTACACCTTC.

This clone was recorded once. DNA for the CDR3: TGCGCCAGCAGCTGGGGGGGACAGGAGGCTTTCTTT. This codes for CASSWGGQEAFF. The chain carries TRBV5-1 and TRBJ1-1, with TRBD1 matching over 8 bases. The CDR3 extends over 12 amino acids. Germline values: CDR1 SGHRS, CDR2 YFSETQ. The J segment lost 11 bases and the V segment lost 3 bases, leaving 6 bases of the junction unmatched.

V and J are TRBV5-1 and TRBJ2-7; 7 nucleotides agree with TRBD1. The CDR3 has 14 residues. CDR1 is SGHRS and CDR2 is YFSETQ in the germline V gene. The V and J ends lost 2 bases and 0 bases, in that order; junction bases with no gene match: 2. The CDR3 sequence: CASSFDRDSYEQYF. The CDR3 DNA reads TGCGCCAGCAGCTTCGACAGGGACTCCTACGAGCAGTACTTC.

The chain's CDR3 is CASSADRGGGTEAFF. For the CDR3, the DNA is TGTGCCAGTAGTGCCGATCGGGGTGGAGGCACTGAAGCTTTCTTT. This rearrangement joins TRBV19 to TRBJ1-1; D uncertain. Trimming left V 5 bases short and J 4 bases short, with 17 bases between. The CDR3 consists of 15 residues. Germline lookup yields CDR1 LNHDA and CDR2 SQIVND (reference sequence).

This clone was observed a single time. The rearrangement links TRBV5-5 to TRBJ2-6, with 11 positions matching TRBD1. The CDR3 has 18 amino acids. Unmatched junction bases numbered 8, after V lost 4 bases and J lost 2 bases. From germline, CDR1 is SGHKS and CDR2 YYEKEE (reference sequence). The CDR3 region has the DNA TGTGCCAGCAGCCGGCCGGGACAGGGGGTTCCTGGGGCCAACGTCCTGACTTTC. Translating it yields CASSRPGQGVPGANVLTF.

The V gene is TRBV11-2, the J gene TRBJ2-4, with D perhaps matching TRBD2 (5 bases). The germline V gene has CDR1 SGHAT and CDR2 FQNNGV. Trimming removed 3 bases at V and 7 bases at J, with 13 bases between. The length of the CDR3 is 14 residues. The chain's CDR3 is CASSFTGKINIQYF. The CDR3 DNA sequence: TGTGCCAGCAGCTTTACCGGGAAAATTAACATTCAGTACTTC.